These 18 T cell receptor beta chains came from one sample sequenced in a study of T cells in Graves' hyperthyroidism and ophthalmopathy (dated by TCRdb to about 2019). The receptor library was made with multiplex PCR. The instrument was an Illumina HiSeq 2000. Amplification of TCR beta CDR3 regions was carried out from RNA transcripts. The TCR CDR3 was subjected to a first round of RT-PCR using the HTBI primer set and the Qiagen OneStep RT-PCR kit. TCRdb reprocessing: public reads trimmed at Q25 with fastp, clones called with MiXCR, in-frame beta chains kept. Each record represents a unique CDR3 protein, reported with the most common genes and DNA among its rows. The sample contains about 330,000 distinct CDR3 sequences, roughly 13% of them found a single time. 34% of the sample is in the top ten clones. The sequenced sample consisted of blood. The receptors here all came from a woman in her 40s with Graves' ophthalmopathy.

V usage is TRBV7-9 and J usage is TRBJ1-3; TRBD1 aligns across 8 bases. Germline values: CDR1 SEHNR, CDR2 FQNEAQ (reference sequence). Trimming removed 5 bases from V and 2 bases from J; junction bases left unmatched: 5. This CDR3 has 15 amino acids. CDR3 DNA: TGTGCCAGCAGCGCTCAGGGGGCGACTGGAAACACCATATATTTT. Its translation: CASSAQGATGNTIYF.

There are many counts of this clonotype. In DNA form, the CDR3 reads TGTGCCAGCAGTTCGAGACGGGAAGTAGGCAGCGAGCAGTACTTC. This codes for CASSSRREVGSEQYF. The J gene is TRBJ2-7, the V gene TRBV6-1, with D maybe TRBD2 (5 bases). The V gene lost 5 bases and the J gene lost 6 bases, with 20 bases spanning the gap. The CDR3 loop spans 15 amino acids. CDR1 is MNHNS, CDR2 SASEGT, per germline.

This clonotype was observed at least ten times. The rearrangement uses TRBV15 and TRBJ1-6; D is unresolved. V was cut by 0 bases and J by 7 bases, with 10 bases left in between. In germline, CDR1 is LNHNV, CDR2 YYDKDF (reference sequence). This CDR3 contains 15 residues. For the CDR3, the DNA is TGTGCCACCAGCAGAGAACAGATAATCAATTCACCCCTCCACTTT. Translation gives CATSREQIINSPLHF.

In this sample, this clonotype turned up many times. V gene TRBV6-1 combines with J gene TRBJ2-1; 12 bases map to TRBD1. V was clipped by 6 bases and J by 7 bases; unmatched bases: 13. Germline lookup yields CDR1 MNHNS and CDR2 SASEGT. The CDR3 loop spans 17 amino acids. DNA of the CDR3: TGTGCCAGCAGCGCCAAGGGGGGACAGGGGGCAAGGAATGAGCAGTTCTTC. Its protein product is CASSAKGGQGARNEQFF.

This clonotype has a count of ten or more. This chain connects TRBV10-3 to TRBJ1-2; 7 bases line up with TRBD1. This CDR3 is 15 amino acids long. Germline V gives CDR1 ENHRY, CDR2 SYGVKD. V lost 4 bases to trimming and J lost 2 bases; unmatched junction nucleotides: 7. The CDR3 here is CAISGTGTANYGYTF. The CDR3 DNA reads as TGTGCCATCAGTGGCACCGGGACAGCGAACTATGGCTACACCTTC.

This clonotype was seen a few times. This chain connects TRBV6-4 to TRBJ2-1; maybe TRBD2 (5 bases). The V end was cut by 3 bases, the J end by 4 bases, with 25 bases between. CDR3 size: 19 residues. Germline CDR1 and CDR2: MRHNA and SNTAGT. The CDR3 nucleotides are TGTGCCAGCAGTGAAGGGTTCGCGAGGGAGACATCGAGATACAATGAGCAGTTCTTC. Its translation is CASSEGFARETSRYNEQFF.

The CDR3 DNA sequence: TGTGCCAGCAGCATAAGGATGGGGTATGGCTACACCTTC. It specifies CASSIRMGYGYTF. This rearrangement joins TRBV7-2 to TRBJ1-2; D ambiguous. The ends were cut back, 5 bases at V and 5 bases at J, with 12 bases in the middle. The CDR3 spans 13 residues. The germline gives CDR1 SGHTA, CDR2 FQGNSA.

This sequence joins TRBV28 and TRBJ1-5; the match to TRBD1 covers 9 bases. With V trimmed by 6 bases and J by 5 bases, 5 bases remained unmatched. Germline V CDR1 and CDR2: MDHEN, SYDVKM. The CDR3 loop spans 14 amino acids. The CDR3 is CASRDGQGYQPQHF. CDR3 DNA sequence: TGTGCCAGCAGGGATGGACAGGGGTATCAGCCCCAGCATTTT.

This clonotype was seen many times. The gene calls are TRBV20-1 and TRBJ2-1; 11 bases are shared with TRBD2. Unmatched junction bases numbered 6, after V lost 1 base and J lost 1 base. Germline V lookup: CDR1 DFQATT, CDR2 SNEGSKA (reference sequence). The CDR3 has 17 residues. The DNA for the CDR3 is TGCAGTGCTAGAGCATCCCCTAGCGGGGGGTCCTACAATGAGCAGTTCTTC. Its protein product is CSARASPSGGSYNEQFF.

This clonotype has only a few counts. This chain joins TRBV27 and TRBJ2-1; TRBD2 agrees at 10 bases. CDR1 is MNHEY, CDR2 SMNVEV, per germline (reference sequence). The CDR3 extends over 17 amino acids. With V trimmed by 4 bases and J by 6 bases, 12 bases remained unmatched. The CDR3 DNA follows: TGTGCCAGCAGTTCCCTCCCCCTAGCGGGAGTGGGCAATGAGCAGTTCTTC. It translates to CASSSLPLAGVGNEQFF.

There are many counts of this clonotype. CDR3 DNA: TGTGCCAGCAGCAACAGGGAGGCTGGGGCCAACGTCCTGACTTTC. Its protein product is CASSNREAGANVLTF. This rearrangement joins TRBV25-1 to TRBJ2-6, with D possibly called TRBD1 or TRBD2 (6 bases each). CDR3 size: 15 residues. CDR1 and CDR2 from the germline V gene are MGHDK and SYGVNS. V was trimmed by 6 bases and J by 2 bases, leaving 11 bases between them.

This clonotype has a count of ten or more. The CDR3 DNA follows: TGTGCCAGCAACAAATGGGGCGGGGAGGGGGAAAAACTGTTTTTT. Its translation: CASNKWGGEGEKLFF. V is TRBV12-3 or TRBV12-4 and J is TRBJ1-4, with D possibly matching TRBD1 (5 bases). V was trimmed by 7 bases and J by 8 bases, leaving 20 bases between them. The CDR3 length is 15 residues.

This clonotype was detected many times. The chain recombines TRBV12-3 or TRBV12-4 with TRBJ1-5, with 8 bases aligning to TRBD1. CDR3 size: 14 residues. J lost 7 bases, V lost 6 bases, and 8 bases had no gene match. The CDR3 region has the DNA TGTGCCAGCAGGTCAACAGGGGGTGGACAGCCCCAGCATTTT. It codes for CASRSTGGGQPQHF.

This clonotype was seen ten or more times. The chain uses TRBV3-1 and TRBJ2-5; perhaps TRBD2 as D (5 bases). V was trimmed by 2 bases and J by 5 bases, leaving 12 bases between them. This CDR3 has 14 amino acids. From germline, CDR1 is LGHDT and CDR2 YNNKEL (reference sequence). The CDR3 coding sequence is TGTGCCAGCAGCCAACGAGGAGGCACGGAGACCCAGTACTTC. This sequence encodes CASSQRGGTETQYF.

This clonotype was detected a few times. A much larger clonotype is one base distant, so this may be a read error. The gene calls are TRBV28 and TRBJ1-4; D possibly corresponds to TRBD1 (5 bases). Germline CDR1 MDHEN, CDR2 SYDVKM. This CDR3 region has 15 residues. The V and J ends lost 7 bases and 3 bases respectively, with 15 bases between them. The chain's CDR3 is CASNWDGRANEKLFF. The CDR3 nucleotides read TGTGCCAGCAACTGGGACGGGCGGGCTAATGAAAAACTGTTTTTT.

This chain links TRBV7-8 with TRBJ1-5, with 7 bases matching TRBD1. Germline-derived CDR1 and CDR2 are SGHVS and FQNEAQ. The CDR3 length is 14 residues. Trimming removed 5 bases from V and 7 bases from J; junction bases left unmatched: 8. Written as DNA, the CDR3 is TGTGCCAGCAGCCAGGGGGGGGTAAAACAGCCCCAGCATTTT. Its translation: CASSQGGVKQPQHF.

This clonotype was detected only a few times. In nucleotides, the CDR3 is TGTGCCAGCAGCCAATCGTCGTGGCAATCCAGAAATTCACCCCTCCACTTT. This codes for CASSQSSWQSRNSPLHF. V and J are TRBV16 and TRBJ1-6; D gene ambiguous. The length of the CDR3 is 17 residues. Trimming took off 0 bases at V and 7 bases at J, with 16 bases between the two ends. Germline V gene sequence: CDR1 KGHSY, CDR2 FQNENV.

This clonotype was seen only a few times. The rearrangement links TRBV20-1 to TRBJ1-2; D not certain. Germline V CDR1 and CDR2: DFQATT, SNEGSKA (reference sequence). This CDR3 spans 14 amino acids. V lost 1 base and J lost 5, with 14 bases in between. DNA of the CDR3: TGCAGTGCTAGAGCGAAGGGCCTCGGGTATGGCTACACCTTC. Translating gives CSARAKGLGYGYTF.